This T cell receptor beta chain was identified during a study of identical twins (dated by TCRdb to the mid-2010s). Notes on the research overall: To test whether fetal clonotypes persist, this study deep-sequenced TCR alpha and beta repertoires from monozygotic twins, from unrelated adults of various ages, and from cord blood. To rule out contamination, replicate twin experiments were performed at different times with different library preparation protocols. Broad study findings and their caveats: Excess twin sharing in beta out-of-frame sequences was weaker because fewer shared sequences lowered the signal-to-noise ratio. Compared with coincidental sharing between unrelated individuals, an excess of low generation-probability sequences was observed among out-of-frame TCR alpha sequences shared between twins. Because the same donors could not be followed over many years, the conclusions relied on cross-sectional statistical analysis. Out-of-frame TCR alpha sharing in monozygotic twins was systematically underestimated by recombination models, whereas sharing between unrelated individuals was in agreement with the recombination models. Zero-insertion analyses could be partly confounded by invariant T cells such as MAIT and iNKT, though diverse VJ usage argued against such confounding for most clonotypes. Fewer insertions were carried by abundant cord blood beta clonotypes; a weaker similar trend was observed in young adult naive repertoires, while no such trend was observed in memory repertoires.

Only healthy Caucasian donors were included. Three pairs of female monozygotic twins, all aged roughly 18 to 29 years, were included in the twin cohort. Positive isolation kits from Invitrogen were used to isolate the CD4+ and CD8+ T cell populations. Library preparation was by 5' RACE. Instrument used: Illumina HiSeq 2000. Template switching introduced a universal primer binding site; the final cDNA contained a unique molecular identifier, enabling accurate counting of TCR cDNA molecules. Specific primers in the conserved constant-segment region were used to synthesize first-strand cDNA for the TCR alpha and beta chains. To control for contamination, every cDNA library carried two barcodes: a SMART-Mk sample barcode plus Illumina barcodes. TruSeq adapter sequences along with Illumina sample barcodes were introduced in two successive PCR steps. The Illumina HiSeq platform was used with custom primers to sequence TCR alpha and beta cDNA libraries. In the paper's pipeline: MiGEC processed the raw reads to extract unique molecular identifiers, while MiXCR was used to determine the CDR3 positions. Recombination models were inferred per individual with the repgenHMM and IGoR tools using an EM algorithm. The tcR package in R was used for shared clonotype analysis, with sharing normalized by the product of cloneset sizes. Out-of-frame nonproductive sequences were analyzed to study raw recombination free of thymic and clonal selection effects. TCRdb applied fastp at Q25 and MiXCR to the public reads, then kept only in-frame beta chains. Each entry is one CDR3 protein sequence, shown with its most common DNA and genes. The V and J calls come from TCRdb's annotation, not from the publication. Here the sample has fewer than 550,000 distinct CDR3 sequences; 13% to 15% occur a single time. The biggest ten clones account for 0.95% to 1% of the sample.

As to this clonotype: The clone's antigen remains unknown. The input lacks base qualities; no much larger clone sits a single base away.

Via the germline V gene (reference sequence), CDR1 is SEHNR and CDR2 FQNEAQ. From its cysteine to its phenylalanine, the CDR3 spans 16 amino acids. Of all the DNA, just the CDR3 is kept, 48 bases in frame from base 1. The trim is 2 bases for V and 4 bases for J, with a gap of 17 bases between the germline ends. Another study also made use of these data, one on yellow fever vaccine responses in identical twins. The second paper further reports: The authors reported that the T cell response to vaccination in identical twins appeared partly convergent and partly personalized. In identical twins, the study followed T cell clones that responded to the vaccine with precision.

The sequence derives from a woman under 30 in good health. The specimen sequenced was CD4+ T cells sorted from blood. The sequence links TRBV7-9 to TRBJ2-5; TRBD2 is perhaps the D gene, given 6 matching bases. Here the CDR3 is given as CASSLTGTGERETQYF. The DNA is TGTGCCAGCAGCTTAACTGGGACGGGAGAAAGAGAGACCCAGTACTTC.